This TCR beta chain was identified in a study of cytomegalovirus exposure and HLA in healthy donors. A few counts support this clone. The antigen is undetermined. Germline-derived CDR1 and CDR2 are ENHRY and SYGVKD. The CDR3 runs 16 residues. V lost 2 bases to trimming and J lost 1 base; unmatched junction nucleotides: 5. Amplification used 60 Vbeta primers and 13 Jbeta primers. Authors' processing steps: In a later analysis, the count reached about 75 million unique TCR beta chains, with 9 million to 11 million shared. Using immunoSEQ multiplex PCR, the repertoire was profiled, and TCRdb retains in-frame clones only, with some absent. That table supplies the V and J calls and clone size; D and trimming were determined from the DNA. The table includes over 130,000 clones, approximately 65% detected once. General study findings and limits: On later analysis, the bulk of CMV-associated TCR beta chains appeared to be HLA-restricted. Cytomegalovirus status, reportedly, was diagnosed with high specificity and sensitivity by the classifier.

Material for sequencing was PBMCs. This receptor was taken from a woman in her fifties or sixties in good health and CMV-seronegative. V gene TRBV10-3 combines with J gene TRBJ1-3, with 7 bases matching TRBD1. As DNA, the CDR3 is TGTGCCATCAGTGAGAAGGGGGCTGGGTCTGGAAACACCATATATTTT. Its protein product is CAISEKGAGSGNTIYF.